This T cell receptor beta chain comes out of a study of blood T cells in healthy people across ages. This clonotype was counted between two and nine times. Its antigen is undetermined. The germline V and J ends were trimmed by 3 bases and 3 bases, with 16 bases remaining between them. Looked up from germline, CDR1 is LGHNA and CDR2 is YSLEER. The CDR3 totals 16 residues. Next came a second PCR, run for about 7 to 12 cycles, which used a sample-barcoded 5' primer along with a J-beta primer mix. Each CDR3 protein gets one entry after TCRdb re-called the 5' RACE reads with MiXCR. This table holds about 1.8 million distinct CDR3 sequences, around half found once. General study points: With age, beta diversity per million T cells declined roughly linearly, significantly by 40. With donor CMV status unknown, expanded clonotype changes were possibly confounded.

The chain joins TRBV4-3 to TRBJ2-3; maybe TRBD2 (7 bases). This sequence originates from a woman in her 40s in good health. The source material was blood. CDR3: CASSHGGAGWTDTQYF. The CDR3 bases are TGCGCCAGCAGCCATGGGGGGGCAGGGTGGACAGATACGCAGTATTTT.